This record covers a single T cell receptor (beta chain). This record belongs to a study of blood T cells in healthy people across ages. Donors were systemically healthy Caucasian individuals from Russia aged roughly 6 to 100 years. A sample-barcoded 5' primer and a J-beta primer mix were used in a second PCR of roughly 6 to 11 cycles. TCRdb analysed the 5' RACE reads with MiXCR anew, one entry per CDR3 protein. The sample records 1.6 million or so distinct CDR3 sequences, about 31% being singletons. The sequence came from a woman aged 25-40 years in good health. The sequencing sample was made of blood.

CDR3 coding DNA: TGCGCCAGCAGTGAGGGTGCGGGGTTTCGGGGCGAGCAGTACTTC. Protein: CASSEGAGFRGEQYF. The chain combines TRBV10-2 with TRBJ2-7; D may be TRBD2 (6 bases). This CDR3 region has 15 residues. With 2 bases removed from V and 6 bases from J, the gap between germline ends came to 17 bases. Germline-derived CDR1 and CDR2 are WSHSY and SAAADI.